This T cell receptor (beta chain) was sequenced for a study of shared clonotypes between healthy human individuals. General observations from the study: For naive CD4 cells, roughly 5.5% of clonotypes were shared across a few donors.

The CDR3 totals 20 residues. Germline V gives CDR1 LGHNA, CDR2 YSLEER. V trimming: 1 base; J trimming: 4 bases; junction bases outside the gene matches: 18. Concerning this clone: As yet, its antigen is unknown.

TCRdb's table, derived via immunoSEQ multiplex PCR, lists solely in-frame clones and lacks some. The data contain more than 1.2 million clones, 98% of them singletons. The V call is TRBV4-3, the J call TRBJ1-5; 8 positions match TRBD1. This TCR was sampled from a man aged 30 to 45 in good health. The sequencing input was naive CD4+ T cells sorted from blood. Subset denoted: CD45RA+ positively selected. CDR3 region: CASSQVPDRGTLGKNQPQHF. In DNA form, the CDR3 reads TGCGCCAGCAGCCAAGTCCCAGACAGGGGAACACTTGGTAAGAATCAGCCCCAGCATTTT.